This TCR beta chain was sequenced during a study of T-cell memory formation after mild COVID-19. For the study at large: Each donor largely had its own TCR clusters.

V lost 3 bases and J 9 bases, leaving 12 bases between the germline ends. The germline gives CDR1 MNHEY, CDR2 SVGAGI. The CDR3 runs to 13 residues. This clonotype was detected only a few times. Its antigen is undetermined. After 5'RACE with constant-segment primers, TCR alpha and TCR beta cDNA libraries carrying sample barcodes and UMIs were obtained. Each CDR3 protein is one row after TCRdb ran MiXCR on the 5' RACE reads. This sample has about 430,000 distinct CDR3 sequences, with 20% to 25% found just once. The study, taken as a whole, reports: Pre-infection memory contained some responding clones, which suggested that cross-reactive memory had joined. Later expanders leaned toward CD4+, whereas clones contracting from day 15 to 85 were balanced CD4/CD8.

V is TRBV6-5 and J is TRBJ2-1; D may be TRBD1 or TRBD2 (6 bases each). This clonotype originated in an adult woman who had mild COVID-19 (a few samples of this study predate the infection). Cell type and time point are not known. The sequencing input was PBMCs or a T cell subset sorted from them (not recorded which). The CDR3 sequence is CASSYRGGLEQFF. The CDR3 region has the DNA TGTGCCAGCAGTTATCGAGGGGGACTTGAGCAGTTCTTC.